A single sample gave rise to the 27 T cell receptor beta chains below, sequenced in a study of beta chain features in type 1 diabetes. The sequenced template was cDNA made from the entire isolated RNA. The assay was immunoSEQ multiplex PCR, and TCRdb's table has in-frame clones only and misses some. This table has nearly 250,000 clones, around 65% appearing once. Sequencing was done on a sample of naive CD4+ T cells from blood. Receptors were obtained from a man between 25 and 39 years old in good health.

The V gene is TRBV25-1, the J gene TRBJ1-6, with D possibly matching TRBD1 (6 bases). The CDR3 spans 12 residues. Between the trimmed V and J ends, which lost 8 bases and 12 bases, there was a span of 14 bases. CDR1 and CDR2 from the germline V gene are MGHDK and SYGVNS. The CDR3 DNA reads TGTGCCAGCGGGGGCAGGGAGAAACCCCTCCACTTT. It is translated as CASGGREKPLHF.

The chain links TRBV30 to TRBJ1-5; 11 bases are shared with TRBD1. The CDR3 has 15 residues. Losses at the gene ends were 1 base for V and 4 bases for J; bases not matched to a gene: 3. Germline V lookup: CDR1 GTSNPN, CDR2 SVGIG (reference sequence). The DNA of the CDR3 is TGTGCCTGGAGTGACGGACAGGGGGCGAATCAGCCCCAGCATTTT. Protein: CAWSDGQGANQPQHF.

This chain joins TRBV10-3 and TRBJ2-7; TRBD2 matches at 10 bases. Germline V lookup: CDR1 ENHRY, CDR2 SYGVKD. Trimming at V came to 1 base and at J to 6 bases, leaving 6 bases not matched to a gene. The CDR3 loop spans 15 amino acids. CDR3 loop: CAISELASGSIEQYF. The CDR3 bases are TGTGCCATCAGTGAGTTGGCTAGCGGGAGTATCGAGCAGTACTTC.

This clone was recorded a few times. The chain carries TRBV30 and TRBJ1-1, with a tentative D call TRBD1 (5 bases). V lost 6 bases and J 1 base, leaving 15 bases between the germline ends. The CDR3 is 14 residues long. CDR1 is GTSNPN and CDR2 is SVGIG in the germline V gene (reference sequence). CDR3 loop: CACSTGTGNTEAFF. Here the CDR3 DNA reads TGTGCCTGCAGTACCGGGACGGGGAACACTGAAGCTTTCTTT.

This chain joins TRBV30 and TRBJ2-3; weak D call: TRBD2 (6 bases). The CDR3 has 16 amino acids. V shed 2 bases and J shed 1 base, with 16 bases lying between them. The V gene's germline CDR1 is GTSNPN and CDR2 SVGIG (reference sequence). The chain's CDR3 is CAWSRDGTFGTDTQYF. DNA of the CDR3: TGTGCCTGGAGTCGGGACGGGACTTTTGGCACAGATACGCAGTATTTT.

V and J are TRBV28 and TRBJ2-1, with D perhaps matching TRBD2 (6 bases). Germline V gene lookup returns CDR1 MDHEN and CDR2 SYDVKM. V was shortened by 5 bases and J by 5 bases, with 13 bases between the two germline ends. This CDR3 spans 14 amino acids. In DNA, the CDR3 is TGTGCCAGCAGTCCCTCGCTAGCGCACAATGAGCAGTTCTTC. This codes for CASSPSLAHNEQFF.

This chain connects TRBV20-1 to TRBJ2-3; D not resolved. Looked up from germline, CDR1 is DFQATT and CDR2 is SNEGSKA (reference sequence). The CDR3 spans 9 residues. Deletions cut 4 bases from V and 4 bases from J, with 0 bases between. CDR3 amino acids: CSATDTQYF. As DNA, the CDR3 is TGCAGTGCTACAGATACGCAGTATTTT.

This clone was counted only a few times. The rearrangement links TRBV18 to TRBJ2-1; possibly TRBD2 for D (5 bases). The CDR3 loop spans 13 amino acids. With 6 bases removed from V and 5 bases from J, the gap between germline ends came to 11 bases. CDR1 KGHSH and CDR2 LQKENI come from the germline V gene. In DNA form, the CDR3 reads TGTGCCAGCTCTTTTCGAGGGAACAATGAGCAGTTCTTC. Protein: CASSFRGNNEQFF.

The chain carries TRBV15 and TRBJ2-2; the D gene is possibly TRBD1 (5 bases). This CDR3 has 14 amino acids. Germline CDR1 is LNHNV and CDR2 is YYDKDF (reference sequence). V lost 4 bases and J lost 2, with 8 bases in between. CDR3 residues: CATSNQGNTGELFF. The CDR3 coding sequence is TGTGCCACCAGCAATCAGGGTAACACCGGGGAGCTGTTTTTT.

The chain uses TRBV29-1 and TRBJ2-7; perhaps TRBD1 as D (5 bases). In germline, CDR1 is SQVTM, CDR2 ANQGSEA. There are 12 residues in the CDR3. V shed 4 bases and J shed 0 bases, with 7 bases lying between them. Written as DNA, the CDR3 is TGCAGCGTTGCCGACAGCTCCTACGAGCAGTACTTC. Translating it yields CSVADSSYEQYF.

This clone was detected only once. The chain couples TRBV9 to TRBJ2-7; D remains ambiguous. The assigned J gene may be wrong: the sequence end matches TRBJ2-5 better. Germline assignment: CDR1 SGDLS and CDR2 YYNGEE. The CDR3 has 15 amino acids. The CDR3 DNA reads as TGTGCCAGCAGCGCCCTTGGCAGCCCCCGGGAGACCCAGTACTTC. This translates into CASSALGSPRETQYF.

The chain carries TRBV9 and TRBJ2-1; D unresolved. The CDR3 has 14 residues. Trimming removed 0 bases at V and 7 bases at J, with 11 bases between. CDR1 is SGDLS, CDR2 YYNGEE, per germline. CDR3 coding DNA: TGTGCCAGCAGCGTAGCCTCACTGAGGAATGAGCAGTTCTTC. Its translation is CASSVASLRNEQFF.

The chain is built from TRBV5-1 and TRBJ2-1; D gene unclear. V was trimmed by 0 bases and J by 7 bases, leaving 11 bases between them. CDR1 and CDR2 from the germline V gene are SGHRS and YFSETQ. The CDR3 is 14 residues long. The DNA of the CDR3 is TGCGCCAGCAGCTTGGTACCCAATGGTAATGAGCAGTTCTTC. Translated, it gives CASSLVPNGNEQFF.

V usage is TRBV7-9 and J usage is TRBJ2-6; D ambiguous. The CDR3 contains 14 residues. V lost 0 bases and J lost 2, with 2 bases in between. Germline V gene data show CDR1 as SEHNR and CDR2 as FQNEAQ (reference sequence). This CDR3 reads CASSLAAGANVLTF. The CDR3 DNA reads TGTGCCAGCAGCTTAGCGGCTGGGGCCAACGTCCTGACTTTC.

V is TRBV30 and J is TRBJ1-1; D gene unclear. V lost 8 bases to trimming and J lost 1 base, with 14 bases between them. The CDR3 totals 13 residues. Looked up from germline, CDR1 is GTSNPN and CDR2 is SVGIG (reference sequence). The CDR3 here is CARRVAANTEAFF. CDR3 nucleotide sequence: TGTGCCCGCCGGGTAGCGGCGAACACTGAAGCTTTCTTT.

V usage is TRBV18 and J usage is TRBJ2-6; possible D gene TRBD1, 5 bases. The CDR3 has 17 residues. The germline V gene encodes CDR1 KGHSH and CDR2 LQKENI. V lost 0 bases and J lost 2, with 11 bases in between. The CDR3 DNA reads as TGTGCCAGCTCACCACCGAGGCAGGGCCCTGGGGCCAACGTCCTGACTTTC. Protein: CASSPPRQGPGANVLTF.

The rearrangement links TRBV30 to TRBJ2-3; no reliable D call. The CDR3 is 12 residues long. Deletions cut 3 bases from V and 4 bases from J, with 8 bases between. Germline V lookup: CDR1 GTSNPN, CDR2 SVGIG (reference sequence). CDR3 sequence: CAWRGWADTQYF. CDR3 DNA sequence: TGTGCCTGGAGGGGGTGGGCAGATACGCAGTATTTT. Filled out from reference TRBV30 and TRBJ2-3, the complete variable domain reads SQTIHQWPATLVQPVGSPLSLECTVEGTSNPNLYWYRQAAGRGLQLLFYSVGIGQISSEVPQNLSASRPQDRQFILSSKKLLLSDSGFYLCAWRGWADTQYFGPGTRLTVL.

The chain recombines TRBV6-5 with TRBJ2-1; TRBD2 might be the D (5 bases). From germline, CDR1 is MNHEY and CDR2 SVGAGI. The V end was cut by 3 bases, the J end by 10 bases, with 13 bases between. The CDR3 has 13 residues. In DNA, the CDR3 is TGTGCCAGCAGTTATCTACTAGATACCGAGCAGTTCTTC. The encoded protein is CASSYLLDTEQFF.

The J gene is TRBJ2-3, the V gene TRBV30; D is unclear. V was shortened by 3 bases and J by 1 base, with 14 bases between the two germline ends. CDR3 size: 15 residues. The germline gives CDR1 GTSNPN, CDR2 SVGIG (reference sequence). In DNA form, the CDR3 reads TGTGCCTGGAGAAATCAACGAAGTGGCACAGATACGCAGTATTTT. It yields the protein CAWRNQRSGTDTQYF.

The V call is TRBV19, the J call TRBJ2-1, with D hard to call. Per the germline V gene, CDR1 is LNHDA and CDR2 is SQIVND (reference sequence). The CDR3 totals 12 residues. V was cut by 7 bases and J by 7 bases, with 11 bases left in between. The CDR3: CASTSTSNEQFF. CDR3 bases: TGTGCCAGTACTTCCACCTCTAATGAGCAGTTCTTC.

This chain uses TRBV30 with TRBJ1-1; 7 bases fit TRBD1. The V gene end was trimmed by 1 base and the J gene end by 8 bases; junction bases not matched to a gene: 10. CDR3 length: 14 residues. Germline CDR1 GTSNPN, CDR2 SVGIG (reference sequence). The CDR3: CAWSAPRDRVEAFF. DNA for the CDR3: TGTGCCTGGAGTGCCCCTCGGGACAGAGTAGAAGCTTTCTTT.

The genes are TRBV5-6 and TRBJ2-3; 13 bases line up with TRBD2. The CDR3 sequence is 17 residues long. V shed 4 bases, J shed 1 base, and the junction held 6 bases outside the gene matches. The germline V gene has CDR1 SGHDT and CDR2 YYEEEE. The CDR3 DNA reads as TGTGCCAGCAGCCTTCGGACTAGCGGGGGCGGCACAGATACGCAGTATTTT. As protein: CASSLRTSGGGTDTQYF.

CDR3 DNA: TGTGCCAGCAGCTTAGCAAGGGGAAGCGACACCGGGGAGCTGTTTTTT. Its protein is CASSLARGSDTGELFF. The chain employs TRBV7-8 and TRBJ2-2, with D perhaps matching TRBD1 (5 bases). Trimming shortened V by 0 bases and J by 3 bases, and 11 bases separated the two germline ends. Germline V gene sequence: CDR1 SGHVS, CDR2 FQNEAQ. The CDR3 spans 16 residues.

V is TRBV14 and J is TRBJ1-1; D is unclear. The CDR3 consists of 15 residues. Between the trimmed V and J ends, which lost 0 bases and 1 base, there was a span of 9 bases. From germline, CDR1 is SGHDN and CDR2 FVKESK. The CDR3 coding sequence is TGTGCCAGCAGCCAAGATATAACAGCGAACACTGAAGCTTTCTTT. Its protein product is CASSQDITANTEAFF.

This clone has a single count. The chain carries TRBV14 and TRBJ1-1; D is unresolved. The CDR3 totals 12 residues. The germline V gene has CDR1 SGHDN and CDR2 FVKESK. Trimming took off 3 bases at V and 7 bases at J, with 9 bases between the two ends. The CDR3 here is CASSQLQVEAFF. The CDR3 DNA reads as TGTGCCAGCAGCCAGCTCCAGGTTGAAGCTTTCTTT.

This chain's CDR3 is CASSSERGSSYEQYF. The CDR3 nucleotides read TGTGCCAGCAGCTCGGAGCGGGGGAGCTCCTACGAGCAGTACTTC. The chain employs TRBV7-2 and TRBJ2-7; 8 bases are a match to TRBD2. This CDR3 region has 15 residues. V lost 4 bases, J lost 0 bases, and 5 bases stayed unmatched. Germline CDR1 reads SGHTA; CDR2 reads FQGNSA. Combining the CDR3 with reference TRBV7-2 and TRBJ2-7 gives the whole variable domain GAGVSQSPSNKVTEKGKDVELRCDPISGHTALYWYRQSLGQGLEFLIYFQGNSAPDKSGLPSDRFSAERTGGSVSTLTIQRTQQEDSAVYLCASSSERGSSYEQYFGPGTRLTVT.

The chain is built from TRBV28 and TRBJ2-5; D not resolved. The CDR3 totals 13 residues. With 3 bases removed from V and 4 bases from J, the gap between germline ends came to 9 bases. Germline V gene lookup returns CDR1 MDHEN and CDR2 SYDVKM. The CDR3 DNA is TGTGCCAGCAGTTTCGCCGGGCGAGAGACCCAGTACTTC. Translated: CASSFAGRETQYF.